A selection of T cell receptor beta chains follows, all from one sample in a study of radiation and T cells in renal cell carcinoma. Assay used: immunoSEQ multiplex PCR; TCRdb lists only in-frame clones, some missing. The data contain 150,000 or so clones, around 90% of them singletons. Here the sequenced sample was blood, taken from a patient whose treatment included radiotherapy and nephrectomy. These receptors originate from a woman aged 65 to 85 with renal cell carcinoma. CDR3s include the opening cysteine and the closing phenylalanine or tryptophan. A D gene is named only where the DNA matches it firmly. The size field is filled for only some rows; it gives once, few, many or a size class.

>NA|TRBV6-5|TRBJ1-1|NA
CASSYSTGQGNPEAFF
TGTGCCAGCAGTTACTCGACGGGGCAGGGTAACCCTGAAGCTTTCTTT
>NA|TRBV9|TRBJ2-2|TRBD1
CASSDTGVVTGELFF
TGTGCCAGCAGCGATACAGGGGTCGTGACCGGGGAGCTGTTTTTT
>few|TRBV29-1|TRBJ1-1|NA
CSAMNTEAFF
TGCAGCGCTATGAACACTGAAGCTTTCTTT
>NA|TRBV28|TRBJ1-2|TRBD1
CATTDRALYGYTF
TGTGCCACTACGGACAGGGCCCTCTATGGCTACACCTTC
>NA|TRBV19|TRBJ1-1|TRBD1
CASSIKGGTGLNTEAFF
TGTGCCAGTAGTATAAAGGGGGGGACAGGGCTGAACACTGAAGCTTTCTTT
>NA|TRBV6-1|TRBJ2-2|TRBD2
CASSDAAGGFIGTGELFF
TGTGCCAGCAGTGACGCAGCGGGGGGTTTTATAGGTACCGGGGAGCTGTTTTTT
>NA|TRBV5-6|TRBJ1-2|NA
CASSLRDNLNYGYTF
TGTGCCAGCAGCTTACGGGACAACCTTAACTATGGCTACACCTTC
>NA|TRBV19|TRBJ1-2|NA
CASSSPSQGEIYGYTF
TGTGCCAGTAGTTCCCCTTCGCAGGGAGAAATTTATGGCTACACCTTC
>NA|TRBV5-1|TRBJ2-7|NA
CASSLEGFYEQYF
TGCGCCAGCAGCTTGGAAGGGTTCTACGAGCAGTACTTC
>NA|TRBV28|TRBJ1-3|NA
CASSLSTSSGNTIYF
TGTGCCAGCAGTTTATCCACCTCCTCTGGAAACACCATATATTTT
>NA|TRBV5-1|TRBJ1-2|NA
CASSLGGYQEGYTF
TGCGCCAGCAGCTTGGGGGGGTACCAGGAAGGCTACACCTTC
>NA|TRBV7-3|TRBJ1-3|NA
CASSLSSSGNTIYF
TGTGCCAGCAGCTTATCTTCAAGTGGAAACACCATATATTTT
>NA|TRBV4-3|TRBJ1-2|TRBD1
CASSHAGTGHGYTF
TGCGCCAGCAGCCACGCCGGGACAGGGCATGGCTACACCTTC
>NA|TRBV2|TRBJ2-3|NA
CASSEGGVVNTQYF
TGTGCCAGCAGTGAAGGGGGCGTGGTAAATACGCAGTATTTT
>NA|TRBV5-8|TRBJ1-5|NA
CASSLVGGINQPQHF
TGTGCCAGCAGCTTGGTTGGGGGGATCAATCAGCCCCAGCATTTT
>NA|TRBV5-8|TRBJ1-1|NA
CASSPRLRLNTEAFF
TGTGCCAGCAGCCCGCGCTTACGGTTGAACACTGAAGCTTTCTTT
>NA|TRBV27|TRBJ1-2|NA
CASIGNPPLYGYTF
TGTGCCAGCATAGGCAACCCACCGCTCTATGGCTACACCTTC
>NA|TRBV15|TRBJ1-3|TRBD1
CATSGQASFYSGNTIYF
TGTGCCACCAGTGGACAGGCCAGTTTTTACTCTGGAAACACCATATATTTT
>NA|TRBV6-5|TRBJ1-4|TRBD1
CASSYMGQRKLFF
TGTGCCAGCAGTTACATGGGACAGAGGAAACTGTTTTTT
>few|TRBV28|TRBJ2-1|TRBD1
CASSLGTGAGEQFF
TGTGCCAGCAGTCTGGGGACAGGGGCTGGGGAGCAGTTCTTC
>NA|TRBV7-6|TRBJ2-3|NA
CASSLTSTRAYF
TGTGCCAGCAGCTTAACAAGTACGAGGGCGTATTTT
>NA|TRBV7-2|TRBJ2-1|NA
CASSEGPGSSYNEQFF
TGTGCCAGCAGCGAGGGCCCGGGGAGCTCCTACAATGAGCAGTTCTTC
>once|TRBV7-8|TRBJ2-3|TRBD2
CASSLGAGGGTDTQYF
TGTGCCAGCAGCTTAGGAGCGGGGGGGGGCACAGATACGCAGTATTTT
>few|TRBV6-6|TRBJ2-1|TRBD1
CASSYPQGAEQFF
TGTGCCAGCAGTTACCCCCAGGGGGCTGAGCAGTTCTTC
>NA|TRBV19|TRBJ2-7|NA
CASSQPLASSYEQYF
TGTGCCAGTAGTCAACCCCTAGCTAGCTCCTACGAGCAGTACTTC
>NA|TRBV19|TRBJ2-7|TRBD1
CASSTGTGFGEQYF
TGTGCCAGTAGTACCGGGACAGGGTTCGGCGAGCAGTACTTC
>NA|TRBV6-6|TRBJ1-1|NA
CASSYPGQQLNTEAFF
TGTGCCAGCAGTTACCCCGGACAGCAATTGAACACTGAAGCTTTCTTT
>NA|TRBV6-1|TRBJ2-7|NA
CASSVPGDPYEQYF
TGTGCCAGCAGTGTACCAGGGGACCCCTACGAGCAGTACTTC
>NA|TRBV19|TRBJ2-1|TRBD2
CASSLPTSGRPSRSYNEQFF
TGTGCCAGTAGTTTACCGACTAGCGGGCGTCCCTCACGTTCCTACAATGAGCAGTTCTTC
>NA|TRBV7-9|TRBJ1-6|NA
CASSLGLGNSPLHF
TGTGCCAGCAGCTTGGGGCTCGGGAATTCACCCCTCCACTTT
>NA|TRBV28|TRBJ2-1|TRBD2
CATEGLAGGPRYLNEQFF
TGTGCCACCGAAGGACTAGCGGGGGGGCCCCGATACCTCAATGAGCAGTTCTTC
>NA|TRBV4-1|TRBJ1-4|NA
CASSQDTFGGATNEKLFF
TGCGCCAGCAGCCAAGACACCTTCGGTGGAGCGACTAATGAAAAACTGTTTTTT
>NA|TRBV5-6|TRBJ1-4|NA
CASSLGPGRDEKLFF
TGTGCCAGCAGCTTGGGGCCGGGCAGGGATGAAAAACTGTTTTTT
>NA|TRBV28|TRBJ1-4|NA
CASSLETQGSEKLFF
TGTGCCAGCAGTCTCGAAACCCAGGGAAGTGAAAAACTGTTTTTT
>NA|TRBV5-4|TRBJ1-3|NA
CASSLDPSGNTIYF
TGTGCCAGCAGCTTAGACCCCTCTGGAAACACCATATATTTT
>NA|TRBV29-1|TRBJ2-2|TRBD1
CSVSVGTGGPGELFF
TGCAGCGTTTCTGTGGGGACAGGGGGGCCCGGGGAGCTGTTTTTT
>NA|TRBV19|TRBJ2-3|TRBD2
CASRDPGLAGVTDTQYF
TGTGCCAGTAGGGACCCGGGACTAGCGGGGGTCACAGATACGCAGTATTTT
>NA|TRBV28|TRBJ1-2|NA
CASSLAGTNLYGYTF
TGTGCCAGCAGTTTAGCCGGGACAAACCTTTATGGCTACACCTTC